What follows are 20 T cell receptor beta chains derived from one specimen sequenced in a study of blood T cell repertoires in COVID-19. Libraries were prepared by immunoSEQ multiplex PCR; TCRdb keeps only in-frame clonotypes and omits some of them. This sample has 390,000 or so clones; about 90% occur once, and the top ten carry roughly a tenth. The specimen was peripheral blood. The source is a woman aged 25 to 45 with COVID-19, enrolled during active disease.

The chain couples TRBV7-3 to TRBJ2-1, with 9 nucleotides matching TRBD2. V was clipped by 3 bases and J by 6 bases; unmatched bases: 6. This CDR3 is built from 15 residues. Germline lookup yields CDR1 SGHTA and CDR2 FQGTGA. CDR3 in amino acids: CASSFGGRASNEQFF. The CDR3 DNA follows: TGTGCCAGCAGCTTCGGCGGGAGGGCCAGCAATGAGCAGTTCTTC.

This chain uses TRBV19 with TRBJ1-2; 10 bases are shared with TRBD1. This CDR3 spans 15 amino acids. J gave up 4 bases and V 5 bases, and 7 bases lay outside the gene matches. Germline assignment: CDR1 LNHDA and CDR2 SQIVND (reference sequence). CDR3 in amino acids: CASSEMTGGIYGYTF. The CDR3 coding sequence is TGTGCCAGTAGTGAGATGACAGGGGGCATCTATGGCTACACCTTC.

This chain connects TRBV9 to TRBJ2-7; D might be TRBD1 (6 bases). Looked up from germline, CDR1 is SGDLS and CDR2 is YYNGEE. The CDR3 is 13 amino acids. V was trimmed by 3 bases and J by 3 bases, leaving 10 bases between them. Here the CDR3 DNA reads TGTGCCAGCAGCGCCGGACAGTACTACGAGCAGTACTTC. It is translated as CASSAGQYYEQYF. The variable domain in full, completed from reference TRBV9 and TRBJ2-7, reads DSGVTQTPKHLITATGQRVTLRCSPRSGDLSVYWYQQSLDQGLQFLIQYYNGEERAKGNILERFSAQQFPDLHSELNLSSLELGDSALYFCASSAGQYYEQYFGPGTRLTVT.

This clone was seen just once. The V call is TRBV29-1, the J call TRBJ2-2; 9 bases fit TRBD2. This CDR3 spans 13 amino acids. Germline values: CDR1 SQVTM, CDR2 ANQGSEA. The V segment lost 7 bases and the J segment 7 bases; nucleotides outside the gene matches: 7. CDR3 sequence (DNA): TGCAGCGGGGGGACTAGCAGAGGCGGGGAGCTGTTTTTT. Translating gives CSGGTSRGGELFF.

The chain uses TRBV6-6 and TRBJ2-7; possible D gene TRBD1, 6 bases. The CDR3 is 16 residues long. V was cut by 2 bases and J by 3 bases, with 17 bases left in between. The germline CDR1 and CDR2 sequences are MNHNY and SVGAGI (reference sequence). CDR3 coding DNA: TGTGCCAGCAGTTACCTATCCCCCGGACAGAGCTACGAGCAGTACTTC. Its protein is CASSYLSPGQSYEQYF.

The CDR3 loop is CASSLYGLRSGSSNEQFF. CDR3 sequence (DNA): TGTGCCAGCAGCCTATATGGACTACGCAGCGGGAGCAGTAATGAGCAGTTCTTC. The rearrangement joins TRBV3-1 (or the pseudogene TRBV3-2) to TRBJ2-1; 8 nucleotides line up with TRBD2. Trimming removed 4 bases from V and 7 bases from J; junction bases left unmatched: 18. This CDR3 spans 18 amino acids. The V gene's germline CDR1 is LGHDT and CDR2 YNNKEL (reference sequence).

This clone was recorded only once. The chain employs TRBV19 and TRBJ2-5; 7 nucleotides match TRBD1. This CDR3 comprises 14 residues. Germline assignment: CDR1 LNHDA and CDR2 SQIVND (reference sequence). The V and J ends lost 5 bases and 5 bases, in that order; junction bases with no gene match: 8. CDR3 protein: CASSLDFRGETQYF. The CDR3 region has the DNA TGTGCCAGTAGTCTCGACTTCAGGGGGGAGACCCAGTACTTC. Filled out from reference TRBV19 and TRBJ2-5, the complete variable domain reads DGGITQSPKYLFRKEGQNVTLSCEQNLNHDAMYWYRQDPGQGLRLIYYSQIVNDFQKGDIAEGYSVSREKKESFPLTVTSAQKNPTAFYLCASSLDFRGETQYFGPGTRLLVL.

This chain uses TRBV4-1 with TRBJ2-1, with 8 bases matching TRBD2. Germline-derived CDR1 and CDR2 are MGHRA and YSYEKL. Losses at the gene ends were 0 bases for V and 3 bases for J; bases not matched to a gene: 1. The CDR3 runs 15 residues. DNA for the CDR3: TGCGCCAGCAGCCAAGAGAGCGGGAGCTACAATGAGCAGTTCTTC. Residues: CASSQESGSYNEQFF.

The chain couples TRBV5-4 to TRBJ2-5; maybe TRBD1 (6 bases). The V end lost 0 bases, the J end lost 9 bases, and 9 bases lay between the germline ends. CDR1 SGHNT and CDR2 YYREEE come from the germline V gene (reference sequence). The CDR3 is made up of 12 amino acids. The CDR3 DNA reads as TGTGCCAGCAGCTTGGACAGGGTGGCCCAGTACTTC. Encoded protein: CASSLDRVAQYF.

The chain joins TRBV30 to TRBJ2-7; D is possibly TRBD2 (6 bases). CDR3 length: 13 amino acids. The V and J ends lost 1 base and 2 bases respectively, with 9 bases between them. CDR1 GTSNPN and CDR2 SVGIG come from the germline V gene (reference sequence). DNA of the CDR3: TGTGCCTGGAGTGGCGGGAACCCCTACGAGCAGTACTTC. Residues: CAWSGGNPYEQYF.

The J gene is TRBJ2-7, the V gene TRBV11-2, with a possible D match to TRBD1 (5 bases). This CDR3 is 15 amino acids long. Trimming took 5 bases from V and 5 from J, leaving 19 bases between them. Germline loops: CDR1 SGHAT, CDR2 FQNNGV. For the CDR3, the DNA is TGTGCCAGCAGCACCCAGGGCGCCTATAGAGACGAGCAGTACTTC. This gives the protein CASSTQGAYRDEQYF.

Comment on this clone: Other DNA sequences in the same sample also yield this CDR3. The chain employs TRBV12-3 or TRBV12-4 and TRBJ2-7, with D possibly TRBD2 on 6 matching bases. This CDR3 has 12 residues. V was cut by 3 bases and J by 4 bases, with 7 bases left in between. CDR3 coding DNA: TGTGCCAGCAGTTTCGGGGGATACGAGCAGTACTTC. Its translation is CASSFGGYEQYF.

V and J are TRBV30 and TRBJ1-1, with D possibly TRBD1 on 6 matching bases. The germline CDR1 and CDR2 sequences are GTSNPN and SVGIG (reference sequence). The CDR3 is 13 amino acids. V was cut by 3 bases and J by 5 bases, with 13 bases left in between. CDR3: CAWRIRGGTEAFF. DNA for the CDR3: TGTGCCTGGAGAATCAGGGGAGGGACTGAAGCTTTCTTT.

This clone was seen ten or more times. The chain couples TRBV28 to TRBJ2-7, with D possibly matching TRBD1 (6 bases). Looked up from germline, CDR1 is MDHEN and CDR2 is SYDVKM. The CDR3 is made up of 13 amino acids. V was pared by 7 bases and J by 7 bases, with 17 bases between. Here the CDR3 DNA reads TGTGCCAGCATCTCGTGGGGGCAAAGGGAGCAGTACTTC. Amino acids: CASISWGQREQYF.

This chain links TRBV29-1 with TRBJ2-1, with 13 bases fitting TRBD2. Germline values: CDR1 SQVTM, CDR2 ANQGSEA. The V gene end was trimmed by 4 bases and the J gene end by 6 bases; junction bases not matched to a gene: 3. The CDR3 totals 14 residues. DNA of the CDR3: TGCAGCGTTGGTGGGACTAGCGGGGCCAATGAGCAGTTCTTC. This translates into CSVGGTSGANEQFF.

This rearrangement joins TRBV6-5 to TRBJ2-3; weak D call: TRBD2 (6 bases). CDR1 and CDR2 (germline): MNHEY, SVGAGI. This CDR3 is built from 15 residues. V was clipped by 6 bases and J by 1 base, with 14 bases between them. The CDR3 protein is CASSDTLAGTDTQYF. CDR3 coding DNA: TGTGCCAGCAGCGACACACTAGCTGGCACAGATACGCAGTATTTT.

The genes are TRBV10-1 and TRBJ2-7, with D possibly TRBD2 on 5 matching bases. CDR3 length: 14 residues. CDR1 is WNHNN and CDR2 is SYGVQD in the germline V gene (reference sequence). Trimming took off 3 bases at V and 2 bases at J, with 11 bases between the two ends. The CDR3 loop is CASSDNRGTYEQYF. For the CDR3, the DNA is TGCGCCAGCAGTGATAATCGGGGTACCTACGAGCAGTACTTC.

The CDR3 DNA reads TGTGCCAGCAGTTTTCCCAGGGGACCCCAGCATTTT. Translating it yields CASSFPRGPQHF. The chain uses TRBV12-3 or TRBV12-4 and TRBJ1-5, with D possibly matching TRBD1 (6 bases). The CDR3 runs 12 residues. V lost 3 bases and J 10 bases, leaving 10 bases between the germline ends.

In nucleotides, the CDR3 is TGTGCCAGTAGTGTGGTTCAGGGTTCTTCCTATGGCTACACCTTC. Its protein is CASSVVQGSSYGYTF. The rearrangement joins TRBV19 to TRBJ1-2, with D possibly matching TRBD1 (5 bases). Germline CDR1 and CDR2: LNHDA and SQIVND (reference sequence). The germline V and J ends were trimmed by 5 bases and 4 bases, with 17 bases remaining between them. This CDR3 is 15 amino acids long.

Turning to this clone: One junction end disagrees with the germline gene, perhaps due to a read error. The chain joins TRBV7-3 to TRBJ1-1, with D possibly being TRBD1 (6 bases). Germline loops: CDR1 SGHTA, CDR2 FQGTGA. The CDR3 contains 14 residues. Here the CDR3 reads CASSPRTDYTEAFF. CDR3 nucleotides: TGCGCCAGCAGCCCCCGGACAGACTACACTGAAGCTTTCTTT.